This entry lists 5 T cell receptor beta chains sequenced from one sample in a study of control samples from healthy donors and cancer patients. The repertoire was sequenced with immunoSEQ multiplex PCR; TCRdb's copy has only in-frame clones and lacks some. The repertoire holds about 130,000 clones, with 90% as singletons. The specimen sequenced was blood. These receptors all come from a man aged 35 to 55 in good health.

The chain joins TRBV27 to TRBJ1-1, with a possible D match to TRBD1 (6 bases). CDR3 length equals 18 residues. Germline-derived CDR1 and CDR2 are MNHEY and SMNVEV (reference sequence). V lost 0 bases and J 3 bases, leaving 20 bases between the germline ends. The DNA for the CDR3 is TGTGCCAGCAGTTTATCGGAGTACGTTCGCGGGGGGCACACTGAAGCTTTCTTT. Protein product: CASSLSEYVRGGHTEAFF.

The chain joins TRBV5-1 to TRBJ2-3, with a possible D match to TRBD1 (6 bases). V lost 4 bases and J lost 4, with 16 bases in between. Germline CDR1 is SGHRS and CDR2 is YFSETQ. The CDR3 covers 15 residues. In nucleotides, the CDR3 is TGCGCCAGCAGCCTTGTCTCAGGGGCGTCAGATACGCAGTATTTT. Protein sequence: CASSLVSGASDTQYF.

CDR3 sequence (DNA): TGCGCCAGCAGCTTGACGGCCAGGACTAGCGGGCAAGAGACCCAGTACTTC. The encoded protein is CASSLTARTSGQETQYF. V is TRBV5-1 and J is TRBJ2-5; the match to TRBD2 covers 11 bases. J lost 2 bases, V lost 1 base, and 7 bases had no gene match. This CDR3 has 17 residues. Germline V gene lookup returns CDR1 SGHRS and CDR2 YFSETQ.

The chain joins TRBV6-6 to TRBJ1-1, with 7 bases aligning to TRBD1. The length of the CDR3 is 14 residues. With V trimmed by 2 bases and J by 5 bases, 5 bases remained unmatched. Germline CDR1 is MNHNY and CDR2 is SVGAGI (reference sequence). CDR3 sequence reads: CASSYGNRGTEAFF. As DNA, the CDR3 is TGTGCCAGCAGTTACGGGAACAGGGGAACTGAAGCTTTCTTT.

Points on this clone: This sample also contains other DNA sequences that code for the same CDR3. This chain joins TRBV3-1 (or the pseudogene TRBV3-2) and TRBJ1-1; D is possibly TRBD1 (6 bases). Trimming removed 5 bases at V and 13 bases at J, with 17 bases between. The germline V gene encodes CDR1 LGHDT and CDR2 YNNKEL (reference sequence). This CDR3 has 12 amino acids. The CDR3 is CASSYGRGLGFF. The CDR3 nucleotides read TGTGCCAGCAGCTACGGACGGGGGCTAGGTTTCTTT.